This note documents a single TCR beta chain sequence. Its antigen is not known. The time point was: persistent/refractory GD, antithyroid drugs over 5 years with positive TRAb. The TCR library was made from RNA that had been extracted from PBMCs in TRIzol. With EDTA tubes as the receptacles, 7.5 to 9 milliliters of peripheral blood were drawn. This sample stems from a study of regulatory T cells in long-lasting Graves disease. Study-wide background: Persistent Graves' disease meant over 5 years of antithyroid drugs with positive TSH receptor antibodies.

The CDR3 is 16 amino acids. CDR1 and CDR2 (germline): MNHEY, SMNVEV (reference sequence). V was trimmed by 1 base and J by 1 base, leaving 10 bases between them. CDR3-region Arm-PCR and iRepertoire HTBI primers produced the TCR beta libraries. TCRdb reanalysed the multiplex PCR reads using MiXCR and keeps one entry per CDR3 protein. The sample shows about 460,000 distinct CDR3 sequences, less than 25% of them seen only once. Study findings and constraints: Segments TRBV28, TRBJ1-2 and TRBJ2-5 showed preferential usage in persistent disease. Those with persistent Graves' had less TCR diversity than newly diagnosed patients.

The receptor was derived from a female donor with Graves disease. Sequenced material: peripheral blood mononuclear cells (PBMCs), taken when the disease was refractory, from a patient treated with antithyroid drugs. The chain has TRBV27 and TRBJ2-2; D gene unclear. The CDR3 bases are TGTGCCAGCAGTTTATACGGTTTCGAGAACACCGGGGAGCTGTTTTTT. As protein: CASSLYGFENTGELFF.